The entry that follows covers one T cell receptor beta chain sequence. It lacks a known antigen. Nothing much larger sits one base from this clone, and base qualities are not available. The data are from a study of blood T cell repertoires in COVID-19 (dated by TCRdb to between 2020 and 2021). A note on the overall study: Samples from collaborators originated in the United States, Italy and Spain and spanned both the acute and convalescent phases of COVID-19. The sample metadata nearly always contained a de-identified subject ID, COVID-19 status, age in years and sex. The samples were drawn from the first 160 participants of the ongoing ImmuneRACE study and from 1,254 subjects provided by 6 global collaborators. The repertoires were released in a freely available public database intended as a resource for research on the immune response to SARS-CoV-2. Deeply sampled blood TCRbeta repertoires from subjects exposed to, actively infected with, or recovered from COVID-19 were included in the dataset. Where HLA class I and class II types were available, the types were taken from metadata supplied by the sample provider, not from assay-based typing. The material from the prospective study consisted of cDNA or gDNA derived from T cells, B-cell-depleted T cells, or PBMCs.

There are 13 amino acids in the CDR3, from cysteine to phenylalanine inclusive. The read is trimmed to its CDR3 DNA, 39 bases read in frame from base 1. The germline V gene provides CDR1 MGHRA and CDR2 YSYEKL. V is reduced by 1 base and J by 4 bases, leaving a spacing of 8 bases between them. Beyond this particular receptor, the publication reports: How much clinical and demographic metadata was included differed by source and by participant, and the metadata was provided uncurated.

TCRbeta CDR3 regions were amplified from genomic DNA by means of the immunoSEQ Assay, a bias-controlled multiplex PCR. From the authors' description of their analysis: Nucleated cell counts per sample were estimated from amplification of reference gene primers within the assay. To quantify the absolute abundance of each unique TCRbeta CDR3 rearrangement, sequence reads were collapsed and filtered. Productive Simpson clonality was computed per sample as the square root of Simpson's diversity index over productive rearrangements. The immuneACCESS repertoire file appears here via TCRdb, limited to in-frame rearrangements. These files lack a portion of the clones; in checked studies, under half of the deficit traces to unresolved V genes, and the cause of the others is not known. That table supplies the V and J calls and clone size; D and trimming were determined from the DNA. The sample contains under 350,000 clones, around 88% of them found a single time. Clones ranked in the top ten supply roughly 5.1% of the sample.

Collaborating institutions collected whole blood in K2EDTA tubes following their own protocols. For TCRbeta analysis, collaborators shipped samples in one of three forms: frozen whole blood, isolated PBMCs, or DNA extracted from either of those sample types. The chain joins TRBV4-1 to TRBJ2-7, with an unclear D gene assignment. The receptor was isolated from a man between 35 and 55 years old with acute or convalescent COVID-19. Sequenced material: peripheral blood. The CDR3 reads CASSQGIAYEQYF. The nucleotide sequence reads TGCGCCAGCAGCCAAGGAATTGCGTACGAGCAGTACTTC.